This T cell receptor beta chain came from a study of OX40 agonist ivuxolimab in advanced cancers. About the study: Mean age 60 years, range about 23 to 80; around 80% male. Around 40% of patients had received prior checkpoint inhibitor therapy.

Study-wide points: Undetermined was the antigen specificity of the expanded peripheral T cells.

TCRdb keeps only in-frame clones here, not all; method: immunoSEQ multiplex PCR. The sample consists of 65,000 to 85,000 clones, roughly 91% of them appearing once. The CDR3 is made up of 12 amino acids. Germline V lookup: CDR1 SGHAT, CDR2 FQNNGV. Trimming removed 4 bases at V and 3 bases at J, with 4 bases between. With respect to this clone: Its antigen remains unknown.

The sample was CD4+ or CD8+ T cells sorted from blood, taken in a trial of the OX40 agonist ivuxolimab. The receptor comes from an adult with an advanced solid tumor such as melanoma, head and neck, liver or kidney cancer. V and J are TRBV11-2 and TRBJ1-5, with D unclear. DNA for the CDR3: TGTGCCAGCAGCTCGACCAATCAGCCCCAGCATTTT. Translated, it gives CASSSTNQPQHF.